Below, 10 T cell receptor beta chains from the same sample are listed, as sequenced in a study of beta chain features in type 1 diabetes. General study results and limits: All four CD4+ subsets of Type 1 diabetes patients contained TCRB CDR3s that were moderately but significantly shorter.

Expressed TCRB transcripts were sequenced after all isolated RNA was converted to cDNA. Using immunoSEQ multiplex PCR, the repertoire was profiled, and TCRdb retains in-frame clones only, with some absent. The data contain fewer than 110,000 clones, about 26% of them singletons. For these receptors, no antigen is known. Sequencing used central memory CD4+ T cells from blood. The source of these receptors is a woman under 30 with type 1 diabetes.

The chain links TRBV5-1 to TRBJ2-3; 9 bases align to TRBD1. V gave up 4 bases and J gave up 4 bases; unmatched junction bases: 7. Germline V CDR1 and CDR2: SGHRS, YFSETQ. There are 15 residues in the CDR3. CDR3 nucleotide sequence: TGCGCCAGCAGCGCCGGGACAGGGAGCGCAGATACGCAGTATTTT. It translates to CASSAGTGSADTQYF.

This sequence joins TRBV5-6 and TRBJ2-3; D possibly corresponds to TRBD1 (5 bases). Germline-derived CDR1 and CDR2 are SGHDT and YYEEEE. Trimming shortened V by 6 bases and J by 2 bases, and 10 bases separated the two germline ends. The CDR3 covers 13 residues. The CDR3 here is CASTWGSTDTQYF. In DNA form, the CDR3 reads TGTGCCAGCACCTGGGGCTCCACAGATACGCAGTATTTT.

This clone has only a few counts. The V call is TRBV4-3, the J call TRBJ1-5; D gene unclear. Between the trimmed V and J ends, which lost 0 bases and 2 bases, there was a span of 5 bases. Germline lookup yields CDR1 LGHNA and CDR2 YSLEER. CDR3 length: 14 amino acids. CDR3 bases: TGCGCCAGCAGCCAAGAGAGGGGCAATCAGCCCCAGCATTTT. This codes for CASSQERGNQPQHF.

The chain combines TRBV7-2 with TRBJ2-1; TRBD2 aligns across 7 bases. Germline V gives CDR1 SGHTA, CDR2 FQGNSA. Trimming cost V 8 bases and J 4 bases; bases outside gene matches: 5. The length of the CDR3 is 13 residues. The CDR3 is CASREVGYNEQFF. The CDR3 DNA reads TGTGCCAGCCGGGAGGTTGGATACAATGAGCAGTTCTTC.

This clone was counted a few times. The rearrangement links TRBV15 to TRBJ2-3; maybe TRBD2 (5 bases). Per the germline V gene, CDR1 is LNHNV and CDR2 is YYDKDF (reference sequence). V was clipped by 0 bases and J by 1 base, with 11 bases between them. The CDR3 runs to 16 residues. CDR3 in DNA: TGTGCCACCAGCAGAGAGAAGCGGATCGGCACAGATACGCAGTATTTT. Translation: CATSREKRIGTDTQYF.

This chain connects TRBV10-3 to TRBJ2-5; 8 bases fit TRBD1. The germline CDR1 and CDR2 sequences are ENHRY and SYGVKD. J was trimmed by 1 base and V by 2 bases; bases with no gene match: 6. The CDR3 is made up of 16 amino acids. The CDR3 region has the DNA TGTGCCATCAGTGAGCAGAGGACAGGGCCCCAAGAGACCCAGTACTTC. Translation: CAISEQRTGPQETQYF.

A few counts support this clone. The genes are TRBV6-5 and TRBJ2-2; the D is unclear. CDR3 size: 15 residues. CDR1 MNHEY and CDR2 SVGAGI come from the germline V gene. Trimming took 2 bases from V and 3 from J, leaving 10 bases between them. DNA of the CDR3: TGTGCCAGCAGTTACCTGAGACGGGACACCGGGGAGCTGTTTTTT. Amino acids: CASSYLRRDTGELFF.

This clone was found a few times. J is TRBJ1-2 and V is TRBV7-9; tentative D call: TRBD1 (6 bases). Germline loops: CDR1 SEHNR, CDR2 FQNEAQ (reference sequence). The V end was cut by 1 base, the J end by 8 bases, with 14 bases between. The CDR3 runs to 14 residues. The CDR3 nucleotides read TGTGCCAGCAGCTTAGAAGGGGGGGCGCGAGGCTACACCTTC. Residues: CASSLEGGARGYTF.

The chain joins TRBV6-1 to TRBJ2-1; maybe TRBD2 (5 bases). The CDR3 extends over 14 amino acids. V lost 1 base and J 9 bases, leaving 13 bases between the germline ends. The germline V gene encodes CDR1 MNHNS and CDR2 SASEGT. The CDR3 DNA reads as TGTGCCAGCAGTGAAGTCCAGTCTCGGGGTGAGCAGTTCTTC. This encodes CASSEVQSRGEQFF.

The chain joins TRBV5-4 to TRBJ2-3; D call uncertain. V lost 4 bases, J lost 2 bases, and 14 bases lay in between. This CDR3 spans 15 amino acids. In germline, CDR1 is SGHNT, CDR2 YYREEE (reference sequence). CDR3 residues: CASSVGSRSTDTQYF. The CDR3 bases are TGTGCCAGCAGCGTTGGTTCGAGATCCACAGATACGCAGTATTTT. The complete variable domain, with remaining parts taken from reference TRBV5-4 and TRBJ2-3, reads ETGVTQSPTHLIKTRGQQVTLRCSSQSGHNTVSWYQQALGQGPQFIFQYYREEENGRGNFPPRFSGLQFPNYSSELNVNALELDDSALYLCASSVGSRSTDTQYFGPGTRLTVL.